This paragraph covers one T cell receptor (beta chain) sequence. What antigen it recognizes has not been identified. No per-base quality is available; no much larger clone lies one base away. To be included, a participant needed at least one PBMC sample from before ART initiation plus at least two post-ART samples. Treatment was received in the United States of America by all participants with HIV. Before DNA extraction, cryopreserved samples containing roughly 1-11 million PBMC were thawed and washed. At the time of the earliest PBMC sample, participants with HIV were aged between roughly 23 and 60 years. PBMC samples were contributed by each participant from 1-4 timepoints before ART initiation and 2-8 timepoints after ART initiation, with a median of 7 samples. Serial HIV viral load, CD4+ T-cell count, ART history and demographic data were obtained for every participant. A Qiagen kit on a QIAcube was used to extract genomic DNA from unsorted PBMC, with samples processed in batches of 12.

These data belong to a study of long-term antiretroviral therapy in people with HIV (dated by TCRdb to between 2021 and 2024). In the study overall: Collection of the earliest samples took place about a decade ahead of the 2015 WHO recommendation for immediate ART, at a time when ART was typically delayed until CD4 counts fell. This retrospective serial study examined whether starting ART and sustained HIV suppression were associated with changes in the composition and diversity of the TRB repertoire in peripheral blood. The cohort contributed roughly 190 cryopreserved PBMC samples from a few dozen adults with confirmed HIV infection, collected serially over a mean of approximately six years (range 1-12). About a third of the roughly 30 participants with HIV were female. No cross-contamination during QIAcube processing was seen in test extractions of a monoclonal T-cell line run alongside around 34 polyclonal samples.

Study-wide findings and limitations: Narrower CDR3 length ranges were observed in HIV repertoires than in controls, and an antigen-experienced repertoire with only a slight naive shift after ART was suggested by the network structure. Expanded TRB clones identified before ART initiation dominated the repertoire at all time points, although this dominance fluctuated and declined in many PLHIV after ART. Unsorted PBMC were profiled instead of sorted CD4+ and CD8+ T cells because pre-ART samples had limited cell numbers. The samples span the years 2004 to 2017, and the ART regimens used at that time may not be as effective as current regimens. Owing to limited PBMC availability, only the TCR beta chain was sequenced, without alpha chain pairing. Inferences about post-ART repertoire changes were limited because no data were available on ART adherence, viral resistance or therapy changes. ART initiation was associated with a significant increase in TRB diversity, but diversity stayed significantly below transplant donor controls even after long-term ART.

The immunoSEQ hsTCRB v3.0 assay was used at survey level resolution to sequence the TRB variable region. The targeted TRB sequencing depth was about 40,000-55,000 T-cell genomes per sample. An Illumina MiSeq with a v3 150-cycle kit was used to sequence the pooled TRB libraries. The paper's data handling went like this. Repertoire analysis was run in R within a reproducible Nextflow workflow that covered QC, data transformation and analysis. LymphoSeq2, an R package for exploring AIRR-Seq data, was used to implement custom analyses. A few samples that yielded fewer than 5000 total TRB sequences were excluded, so that approximately 200 HIV repertoires were analyzed. Of the approximately 190 retained HIV repertoires, about 61 were collected before and 120 to 130 after ART initiation. Each repertoire was downsampled to 5000 TRB nucleotide sequences, and summary statistics were averaged across 100 downsampling iterations. The analysis kept only TRB sequences whose CDR3 regions were at least seven amino acids long. Diversity was measured with a Shannon entropy-derived clonality score and the Gini coefficient. In the repertoire networks, any two of the top 5000 CDR3 amino acid sequences were linked whenever the two sequences differed by an edit distance of one. Antigen specificity groups and MHC restriction were predicted for TRB CDR3 amino acid sequences with GLIPH2. CDR3 amino acid sequences were matched against VDJdb and McPAS-TCR to flag known CMV, EBV, HIV or tissue antigen associations. Pre-ART, post-ART and control groups were compared with Wilcoxon signed-rank tests and Holm-Bonferroni correction. Sourced from immuneACCESS, this table was stored by TCRdb with only in-frame sequences that have V and J called. A share of the clones is absent; for the studies checked, an unresolved V gene accounts for under half, and the remainder has no known explanation. V, J and clone size reflect that table, while D and trimming were determined from the DNA. Present in this sample are about 16,000 clones, 88% of which were seen just once. Of the sample, about 11% falls within the top ten clones.

CDR1 and CDR2 are drawn from the germline V gene (reference sequence): MNHEY, SMNVEV. The CDR3 spans 19 residues, from the cysteine through the phenylalanine. Just CDR3 DNA is preserved here, 57 bases in frame from base 1. Deletion took 4 bases off V and 0 bases off J, with a span of 23 bases between the germline ends. The starting material was unsorted PBMCs, obtained 0.7 years before starting antiretroviral therapy. The receptor was derived from a man between 45 and 60 years old with HIV. The chain joins TRBV27 to TRBJ2-3; the D match is possibly TRBD1 or TRBD2, with 7 bases aligned in each. Read as DNA, the sequence is TGTGCCAGCAGTTCCAGGGGGGGAGGATATGCCACTAGCACAGATACGCAGTATTTT. Its translation is CASSSRGGGYATSTDTQYF.